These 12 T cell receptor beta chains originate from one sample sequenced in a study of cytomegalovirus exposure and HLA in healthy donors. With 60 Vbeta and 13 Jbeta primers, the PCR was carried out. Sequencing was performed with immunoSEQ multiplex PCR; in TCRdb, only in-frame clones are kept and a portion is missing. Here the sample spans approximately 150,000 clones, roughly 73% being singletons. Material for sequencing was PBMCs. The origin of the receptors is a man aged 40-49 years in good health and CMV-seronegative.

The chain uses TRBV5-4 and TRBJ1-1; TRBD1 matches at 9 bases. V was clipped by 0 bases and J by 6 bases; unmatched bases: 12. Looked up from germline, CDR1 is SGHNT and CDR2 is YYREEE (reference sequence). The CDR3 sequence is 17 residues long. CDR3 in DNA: TGTGCCAGCAGCTTGGCATACCTTGGACAGGGGCACGCTGAAGCTTTCTTT. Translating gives CASSLAYLGQGHAEAFF. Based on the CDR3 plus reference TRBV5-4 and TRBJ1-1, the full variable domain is ETGVTQSPTHLIKTRGQQVTLRCSSQSGHNTVSWYQQALGQGPQFIFQYYREEENGRGNFPPRFSGLQFPNYSSELNVNALELDDSALYLCASSLAYLGQGHAEAFFGQGTRLTVV.

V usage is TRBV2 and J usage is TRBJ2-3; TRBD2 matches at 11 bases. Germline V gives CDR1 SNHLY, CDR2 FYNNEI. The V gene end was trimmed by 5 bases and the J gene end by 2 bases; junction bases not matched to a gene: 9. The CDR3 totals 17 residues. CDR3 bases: TGTGCCAGCAGTCAGGGCCGACTAGCGGGGCACACAGATACGCAGTATTTT. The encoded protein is CASSQGRLAGHTDTQYF.

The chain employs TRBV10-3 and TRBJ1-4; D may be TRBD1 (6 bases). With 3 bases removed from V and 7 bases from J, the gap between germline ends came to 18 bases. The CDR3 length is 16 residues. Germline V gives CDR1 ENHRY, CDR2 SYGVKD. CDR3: CAISDSWSGESEKLFF. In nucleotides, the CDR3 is TGTGCCATCAGTGATTCCTGGTCAGGGGAGAGTGAAAAACTGTTTTTT.

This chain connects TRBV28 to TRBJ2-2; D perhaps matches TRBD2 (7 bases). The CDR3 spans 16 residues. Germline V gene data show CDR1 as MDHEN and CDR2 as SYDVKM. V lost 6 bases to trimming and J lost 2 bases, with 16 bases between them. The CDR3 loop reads CASSPGGRLNTGELFF. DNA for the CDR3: TGTGCCAGCAGCCCCGGGGGGCGACTAAACACCGGGGAGCTGTTTTTT.

CDR3 sequence: CASSYFQGSEAFF. The CDR3 nucleotides are TGTGCCAGCAGTTACTTCCAGGGGTCTGAAGCTTTCTTT. V usage is TRBV6-5 and J usage is TRBJ1-1, with a weak D call TRBD1 (6 bases). V lost 1 base and J lost 6, with 9 bases in between. The CDR3 extends over 13 amino acids. CDR1 MNHEY and CDR2 SVGAGI come from the germline V gene.

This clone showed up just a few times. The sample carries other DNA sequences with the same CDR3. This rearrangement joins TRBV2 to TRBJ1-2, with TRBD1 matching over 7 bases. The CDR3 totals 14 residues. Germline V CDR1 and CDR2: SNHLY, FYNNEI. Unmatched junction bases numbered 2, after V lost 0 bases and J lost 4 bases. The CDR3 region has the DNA TGTGCCAGCAGTGAAGCGCGACAGGGCTATGGCTACACCTTC. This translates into CASSEARQGYGYTF.

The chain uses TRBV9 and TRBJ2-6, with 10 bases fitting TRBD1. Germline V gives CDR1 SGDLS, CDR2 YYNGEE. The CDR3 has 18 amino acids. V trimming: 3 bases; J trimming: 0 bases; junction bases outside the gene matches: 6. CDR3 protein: CASSDRTGGPSGANVLTF. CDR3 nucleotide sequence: TGTGCCAGCAGCGACAGGACAGGGGGTCCCTCTGGGGCCAACGTCCTGACTTTC.

As DNA, the CDR3 is TGTGCCAGCAGCCCACTAATGGGGAGTTATTCACCCCTCCACTTT. Translated, it gives CASSPLMGSYSPLHF. The gene calls are TRBV7-9 and TRBJ1-6; D not certain. The V gene's germline CDR1 is SEHNR and CDR2 FQNEAQ (reference sequence). With 5 bases removed from V and 8 bases from J, the gap between germline ends came to 16 bases. The CDR3 totals 15 residues.

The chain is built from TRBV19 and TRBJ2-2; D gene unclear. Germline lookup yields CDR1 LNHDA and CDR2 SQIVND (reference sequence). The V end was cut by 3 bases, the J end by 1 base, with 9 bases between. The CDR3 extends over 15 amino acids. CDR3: CASSIGLKNTGELFF. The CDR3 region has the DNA TGTGCCAGTAGTATTGGTCTAAAGAACACCGGGGAGCTGTTTTTT.

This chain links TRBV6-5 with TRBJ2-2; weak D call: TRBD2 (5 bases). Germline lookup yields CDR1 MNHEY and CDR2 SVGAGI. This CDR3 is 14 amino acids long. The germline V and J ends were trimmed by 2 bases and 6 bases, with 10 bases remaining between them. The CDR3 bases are TGTGCCAGCAGTTACGATCGGGGTGCCGGGGAGCTGTTTTTT. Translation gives CASSYDRGAGELFF.

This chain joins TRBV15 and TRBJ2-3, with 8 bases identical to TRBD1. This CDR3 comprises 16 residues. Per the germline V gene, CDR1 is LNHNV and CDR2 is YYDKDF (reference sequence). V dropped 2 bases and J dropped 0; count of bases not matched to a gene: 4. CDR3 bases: TGTGCCACCAGCAGACCAGGGGGCCCTAGCACAGATACGCAGTATTTT. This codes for CATSRPGGPSTDTQYF.

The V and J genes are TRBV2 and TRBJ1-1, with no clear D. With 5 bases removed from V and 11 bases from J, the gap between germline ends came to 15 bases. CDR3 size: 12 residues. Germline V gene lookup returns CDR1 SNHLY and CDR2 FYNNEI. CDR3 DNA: TGTGCCAGCAGTCCCCCTGGAAGAGGCGCTTTCTTT. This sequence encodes CASSPPGRGAFF.